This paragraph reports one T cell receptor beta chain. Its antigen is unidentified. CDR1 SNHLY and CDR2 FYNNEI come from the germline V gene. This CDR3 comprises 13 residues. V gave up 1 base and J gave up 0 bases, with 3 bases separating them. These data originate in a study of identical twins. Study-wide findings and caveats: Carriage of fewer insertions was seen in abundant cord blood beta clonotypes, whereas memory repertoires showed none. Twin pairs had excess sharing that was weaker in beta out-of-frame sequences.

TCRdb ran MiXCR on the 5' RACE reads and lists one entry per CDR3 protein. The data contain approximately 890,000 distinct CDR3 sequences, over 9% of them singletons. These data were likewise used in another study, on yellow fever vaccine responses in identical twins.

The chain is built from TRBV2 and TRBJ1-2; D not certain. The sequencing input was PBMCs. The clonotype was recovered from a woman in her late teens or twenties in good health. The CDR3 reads CASSEESNYGYTF. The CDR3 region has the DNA TGTGCCAGCAGTGAAGAGTCTAACTATGGCTACACCTTC.